A selection of T cell receptor beta chains follows, all from one sample in a study of OX40 agonist ivuxolimab in advanced cancers. Sequencing was performed with immunoSEQ multiplex PCR; in TCRdb, only in-frame clones are kept and a portion is missing. The sample has 15,000 to 20,000 clones, around four fifths seen once. The source material was CD4+ or CD8+ T cells sorted from blood, sampled in a trial of the OX40 agonist ivuxolimab. The receptors derive from an adult with an advanced solid tumor such as melanoma, head and neck, liver or kidney cancer. The CDR3 runs from the conserved cysteine through the conserved F or W. D genes are given only for firm matches. Clone sizes are given selectively: once, few, many, or a class where the clone is expanded.

TRBJ1-5	-	15	TRBD1	TRBV6-6	TGTGCCAGCAGTCCCGGACAGGGGACGCGACAGCCCCAGCATTTT	CASSPGQGTRQPQHF
TRBJ2-1	medium-sized	14	TRBD2	TRBV6-4	TGTGCCAGCAGTGAAGTGGGGGGGAACAATGAGCAGTTCTTC	CASSEVGGNNEQFF
TRBJ2-1	-	12	-	TRBV5-5	TGTGCCAGCAGACTAGTCTTGAATGAGCAGTTCTTC	CASRLVLNEQFF
TRBJ1-1	-	14	-	TRBV5-1	TGCGCCAGCAGCTTGTGGGGGCTGCGAACTGAAGCTTTCTTT	CASSLWGLRTEAFF
TRBJ1-1	-	17	TRBD1	TRBV4-1	TGCGCCAGCAGCCTTCTAACCTCAGGGGGTAAGAACACTGAAGCTTTCTTT	CASSLLTSGGKNTEAFF
TRBJ2-4	-	14	-	TRBV4-2	TGTGCCAGCAGCACCCGGGTAGCCAAAAACATTCAGTACTTC	CASSTRVAKNIQYF
TRBJ2-7	-	14	-	TRBV7-9	TGTGCCAGCAGCTCTAACGCAGGCCCGTACGAGCAGTACTTC	CASSSNAGPYEQYF
TRBJ2-1	few	13	-	TRBV4-3	TGCGCCAGCAGCCAAGAAGTTATCGGTGAGCAGTTCTTC	CASSQEVIGEQFF
TRBJ2-1	-	13	-	TRBV11-2	TGTGCCAGCAGCCTAGAACTAGCAAATGAGCAGTTCTTC	CASSLELANEQFF
TRBJ1-5	once	15	-	TRBV21-1	TGTGCCAGTCCCGGGGGGGGGAAAATTGATCAGCCCCAGCATTTT	CASPGGGKIDQPQHF
TRBJ2-7	medium-sized	15	TRBD1	TRBV6-5	TGTGCCAGCAGTACGCTACCGGGACAGACCTACGAGCAGTACTTC	CASSTLPGQTYEQYF
TRBJ2-7	-	12	-	TRBV7-9	TGTGCCAGCAGCTTAGCGGGGTCCGAGCAGTACTTC	CASSLAGSEQYF
TRBJ2-7	few	15	-	TRBV19	TGTGCCAGTAGCCTCCGGGACACGCGTTCCTACGAGCAGTACTTC	CASSLRDTRSYEQYF
TRBJ2-5	-	13	-	TRBV6-4	TGTGCCAGCAGTCCGGGACAACGGGGGACCCAGTACTTC	CASSPGQRGTQYF
TRBJ1-6	-	14	-	TRBV2	TGTGCCAGCAGTGAAGCGGACAGTGTCTCACCCCTCCACTTT	CASSEADSVSPLHF
TRBJ2-5	-	16	-	TRBV28	TGTGCCAACCTATTTGATACGACAGGAGCCCAAGAGACCCAGTACTTC	CANLFDTTGAQETQYF
TRBJ2-2	-	14	TRBD2	TRBV6-5	TGTGCCAGCAGGCAAAGCGGGACCACCGGGGAGCTGTTTTTT	CASRQSGTTGELFF
TRBJ2-7	-	14	TRBD1	TRBV5-4	TGTGCCAGCAGCTTGGGGACAGGGGGGAGAGAGCAGTACTTC	CASSLGTGGREQYF
TRBJ2-1	-	16	TRBD2	TRBV7-9	TGTGCCAGCAGGCCGGGGCCTGCTAGCGGGAGTGATGAGCAGTTCTTC	CASRPGPASGSDEQFF
TRBJ1-5	-	12	-	TRBV30	TGTGCCTGGAGTTATAGCAATCAGCCCCAGCATTTT	CAWSYSNQPQHF
TRBJ1-5	-	12	-	TRBV19	TGTGCCAGTAGTATCCCTAGATCAGCCCAGCATTTT	CASSIPRSAQHF
TRBJ2-1	-	16	TRBD2	TRBV7-9	TGTGCCAGCAGCTTAGGTGGGAGGGTGGTAGGCAATGAGCAGTTCTTC	CASSLGGRVVGNEQFF
TRBJ2-6	-	18	TRBD2	TRBV19	TGTGCCAGTTGGGGACTAGCGGGAGTGGGGACTGGGGCCAACGTCCTGACTTTC	CASWGLAGVGTGANVLTF